These 7 T cell receptor beta chains were sequenced from one sample in a study of monozygotic twins with inflammatory bowel disease. Each CDR3 protein gets one entry in TCRdb, which reprocessed the 5' RACE reads and gives no DNA. The ten most abundant clones cover 2.4% of a sample with 400,000 or so distinct CDR3 sequences. The sample comprised blood. The receptors were gathered from a human donor with ulcerative colitis or Crohn's disease, or a healthy co-twin of an affected twin (not recorded which).

This sequence joins TRBV29-1 and TRBJ1-5; without DNA, the TCRdb call of TRBD1 cannot be checked. Germline values: CDR1 SQVTM, CDR2 ANQGSEA. The CDR3 is made up of 14 amino acids. CDR3 region: CSAWTGGPNQPQHF.

This sequence joins TRBV3-1 and TRBJ1-5; absent DNA, TCRdb's TRBD1 call cannot be checked. This CDR3 region has 15 residues. Germline V gives CDR1 LGHDT, CDR2 YNNKEL (reference sequence). CDR3 in amino acids: CASSPTGSPNQPQHF.

The rearrangement links TRBV12-3 or TRBV12-4 to TRBJ2-1; TCRdb outputs TRBD2, but without DNA this stays unchecked. The CDR3 is 12 amino acids. CDR3 loop: CASNGGSNEQFF.

The chain uses TRBV25-1 and TRBJ2-1; TCRdb returns TRBD1, unconfirmable since there is no DNA. Germline V gene lookup returns CDR1 MGHDK and CDR2 SYGVNS. The CDR3 has 15 residues. CDR3 in amino acids: CASSATGVAYNEQFF.

The genes are TRBV6-2 or TRBV6-3 and TRBJ2-7. The CDR3 length is 15 residues. From germline, CDR1 is MNHEY and CDR2 SVGEGT. CDR3 residues: CASTPGRSFGHEQYF.

The chain employs TRBV5-1 and TRBJ2-3; there is no DNA to check the TCRdb D call of TRBD2. Germline-derived CDR1 and CDR2 are SGHRS and YFSETQ. The CDR3 consists of 17 residues. The CDR3 sequence: CASSLELAGWSTDTQYF.

The genes are TRBV7-9 and TRBJ2-1; the TRBD1 assignment by TCRdb is unverifiable without DNA. This CDR3 spans 14 amino acids. Germline CDR1 SEHNR, CDR2 FQNEAQ (reference sequence). CDR3 amino acids: CASGADRLYNEQFF.